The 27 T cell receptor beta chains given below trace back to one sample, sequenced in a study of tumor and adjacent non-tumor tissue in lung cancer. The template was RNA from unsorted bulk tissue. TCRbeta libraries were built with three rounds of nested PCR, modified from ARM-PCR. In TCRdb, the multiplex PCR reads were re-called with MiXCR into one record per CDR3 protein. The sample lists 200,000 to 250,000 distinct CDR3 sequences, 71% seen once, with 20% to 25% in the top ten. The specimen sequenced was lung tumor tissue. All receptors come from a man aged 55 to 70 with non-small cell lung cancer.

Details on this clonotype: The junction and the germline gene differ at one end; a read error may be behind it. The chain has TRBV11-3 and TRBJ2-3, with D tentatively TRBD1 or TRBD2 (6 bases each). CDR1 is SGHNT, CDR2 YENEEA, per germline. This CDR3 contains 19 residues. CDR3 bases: TGTGCTAGCAGCTTAGATTCCCTAGAGGTCGGGGGCCGCACAGATACGCAGTATTTT. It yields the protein CASSLDSLEVGGRTDTQYF.

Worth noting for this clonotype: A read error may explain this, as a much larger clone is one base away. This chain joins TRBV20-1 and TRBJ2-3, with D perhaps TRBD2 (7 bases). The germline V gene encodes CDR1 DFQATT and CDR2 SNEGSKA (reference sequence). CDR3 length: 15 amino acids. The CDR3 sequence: CSARGGSAGADTKYF. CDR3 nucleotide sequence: TGCAGTGCTAGAGGGGGGTCGGCGGGGGCAGATACGAAGTATTTT.

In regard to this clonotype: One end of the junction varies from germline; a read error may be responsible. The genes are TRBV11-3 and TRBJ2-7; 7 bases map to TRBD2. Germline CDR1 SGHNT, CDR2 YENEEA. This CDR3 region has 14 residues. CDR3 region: CASSPRERDYAQYF. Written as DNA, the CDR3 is TGTGCCAGCAGCCCGCGGGAAAGGGACTACGCGCAGTATTTC.

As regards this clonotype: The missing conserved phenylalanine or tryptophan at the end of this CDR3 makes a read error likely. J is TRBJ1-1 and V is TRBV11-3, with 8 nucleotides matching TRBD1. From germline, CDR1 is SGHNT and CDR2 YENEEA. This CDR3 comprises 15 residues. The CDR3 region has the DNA TGTGCCTGCAGCTTCACGGACAGGGTGAACACTGAAGCTTTCATT. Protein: CACSFTDRVNTEAFI.

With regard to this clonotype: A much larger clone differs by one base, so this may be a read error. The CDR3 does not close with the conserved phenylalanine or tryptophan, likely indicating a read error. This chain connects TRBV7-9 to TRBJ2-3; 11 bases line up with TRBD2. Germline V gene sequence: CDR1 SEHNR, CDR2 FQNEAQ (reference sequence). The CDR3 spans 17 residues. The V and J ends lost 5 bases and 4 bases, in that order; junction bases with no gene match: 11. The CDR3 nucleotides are TGTGCCAGCAGCCCAGCGGTACTAGCGGGAGCTGCAGATACGCAGTATCTT. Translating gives CASSPAVLAGAADTQYL.

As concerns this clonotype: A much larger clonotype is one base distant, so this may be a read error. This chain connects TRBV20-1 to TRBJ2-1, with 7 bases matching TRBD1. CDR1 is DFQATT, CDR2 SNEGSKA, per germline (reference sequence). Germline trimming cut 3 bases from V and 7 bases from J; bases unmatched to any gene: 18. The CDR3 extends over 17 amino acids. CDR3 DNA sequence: TGCAGTGCTAGGACGGTTATTAGCGAGGGGGCCGTAAATGAGCAGTTCTTC. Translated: CSARTVISEGAVNEQFF.

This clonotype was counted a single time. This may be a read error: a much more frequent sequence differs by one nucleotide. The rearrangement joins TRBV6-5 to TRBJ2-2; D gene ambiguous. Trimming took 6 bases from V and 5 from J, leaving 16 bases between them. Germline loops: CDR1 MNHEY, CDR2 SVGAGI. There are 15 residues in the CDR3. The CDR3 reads CASRSINGKTGELFF. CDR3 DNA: TGTGCCAGCAGATCAATTAATGGAAAGACCGGGGAGCTGTTTTTT.

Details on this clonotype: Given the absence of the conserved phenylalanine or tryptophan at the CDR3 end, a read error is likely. Here the CDR3 reads CTSGNGGITRYEQYS. The CDR3 DNA follows: TGTACCAGCGGCAATGGGGGAATCACTCGCTACGAGCAGTACTCC. The V gene is TRBV6-5, the J gene TRBJ2-7; D tentatively reads TRBD1 or TRBD2 (5 bases each). This CDR3 contains 15 residues. Germline CDR1 reads MNHEY; CDR2 reads SVGAGI.

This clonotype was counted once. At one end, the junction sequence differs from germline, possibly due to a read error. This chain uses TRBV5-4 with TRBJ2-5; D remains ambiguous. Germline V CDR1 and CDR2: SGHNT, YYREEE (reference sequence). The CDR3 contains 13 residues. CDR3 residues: CASNLEWEETQYF. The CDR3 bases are TGTGCCAGCAACTTGGAATGGGAAGAGACCCAGTACTTC.

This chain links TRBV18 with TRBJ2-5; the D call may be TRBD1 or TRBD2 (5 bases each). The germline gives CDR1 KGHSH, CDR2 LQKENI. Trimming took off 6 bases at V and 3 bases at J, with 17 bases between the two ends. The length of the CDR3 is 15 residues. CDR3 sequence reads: CASSDHEGREETQYF. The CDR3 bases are TGTGCCAGCTCGGACCATGAGGGACGAGAAGAGACCCAGTACTTC.

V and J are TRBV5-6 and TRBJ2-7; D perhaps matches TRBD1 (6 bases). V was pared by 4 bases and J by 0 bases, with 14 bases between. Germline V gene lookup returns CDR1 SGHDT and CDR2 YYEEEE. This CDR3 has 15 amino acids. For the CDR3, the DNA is TGTGCCAGCAGCCCACATGACAGGTTCTCCTACGAGCAGTACTTC. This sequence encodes CASSPHDRFSYEQYF.

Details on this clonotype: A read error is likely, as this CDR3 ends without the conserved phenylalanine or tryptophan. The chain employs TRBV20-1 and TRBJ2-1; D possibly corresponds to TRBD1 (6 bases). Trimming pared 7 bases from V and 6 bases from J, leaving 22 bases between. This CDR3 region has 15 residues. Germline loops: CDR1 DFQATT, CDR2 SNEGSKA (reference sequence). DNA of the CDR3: TGCAGTGTTCCCCACGTCTCCAGGGGTTCCAATGAGCAGTTCTTA. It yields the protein CSVPHVSRGSNEQFL.

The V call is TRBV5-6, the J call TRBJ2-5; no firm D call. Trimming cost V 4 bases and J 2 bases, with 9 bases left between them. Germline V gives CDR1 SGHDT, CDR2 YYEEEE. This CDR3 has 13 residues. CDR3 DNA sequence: TGTGCCAGCAGCCTTTTCCCTCAAGAGACCCAGTACTTC. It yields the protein CASSLFPQETQYF.

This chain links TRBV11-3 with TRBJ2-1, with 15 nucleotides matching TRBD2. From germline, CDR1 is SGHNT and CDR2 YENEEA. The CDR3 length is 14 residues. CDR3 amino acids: CVSLPGLAGGEQFF. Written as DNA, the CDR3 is TGTGTCAGTCTCCCGGGACTAGCGGGAGGAGAGCAGTTCTTC.

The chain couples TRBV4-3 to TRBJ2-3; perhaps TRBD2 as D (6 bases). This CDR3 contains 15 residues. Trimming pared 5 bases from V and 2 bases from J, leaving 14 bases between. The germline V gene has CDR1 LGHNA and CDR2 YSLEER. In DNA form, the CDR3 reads TGCGCCAGCAGCAAAACAATAGCGGTCACAGATACGCAGTATTTT. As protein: CASSKTIAVTDTQYF.

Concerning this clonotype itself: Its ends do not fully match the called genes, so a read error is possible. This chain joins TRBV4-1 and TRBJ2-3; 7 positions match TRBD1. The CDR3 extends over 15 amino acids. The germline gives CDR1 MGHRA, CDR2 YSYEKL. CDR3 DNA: TGCGCCAGCAGCCATCAACTAACGGGGACAGATAGGCAGTATTTT. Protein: CASSHQLTGTDRQYF.

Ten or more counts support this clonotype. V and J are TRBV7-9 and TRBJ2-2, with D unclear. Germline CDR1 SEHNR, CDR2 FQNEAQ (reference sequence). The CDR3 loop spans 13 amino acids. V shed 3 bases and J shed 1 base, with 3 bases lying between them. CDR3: CASSLRNTGELFF. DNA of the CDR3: TGTGCCAGCAGCTTGAGGAACACCGGGGAGCTGTTTTTT.

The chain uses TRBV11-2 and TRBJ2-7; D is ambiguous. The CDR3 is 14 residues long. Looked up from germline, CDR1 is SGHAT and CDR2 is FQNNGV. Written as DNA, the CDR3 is TGTGTCTGCAGCGTACTGCACAGCTCCTACGAGCAGTACTTC. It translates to CVCSVLHSSYEQYF.

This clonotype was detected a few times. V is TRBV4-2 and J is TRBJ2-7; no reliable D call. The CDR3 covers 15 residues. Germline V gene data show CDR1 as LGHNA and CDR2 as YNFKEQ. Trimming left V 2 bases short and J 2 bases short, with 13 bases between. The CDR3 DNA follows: TGTGCCAGCAGCCAATTCGCGGACGCAACCTACGAGCAGTACTTC. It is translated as CASSQFADATYEQYF.

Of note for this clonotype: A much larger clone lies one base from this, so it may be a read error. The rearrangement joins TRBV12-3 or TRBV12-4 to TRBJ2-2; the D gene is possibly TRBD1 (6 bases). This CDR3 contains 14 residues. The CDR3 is CASSSQGKTEELFF. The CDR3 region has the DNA TGTGCCAGCAGTTCGCAGGGGAAGACCGAGGAGCTGTTTTTT.

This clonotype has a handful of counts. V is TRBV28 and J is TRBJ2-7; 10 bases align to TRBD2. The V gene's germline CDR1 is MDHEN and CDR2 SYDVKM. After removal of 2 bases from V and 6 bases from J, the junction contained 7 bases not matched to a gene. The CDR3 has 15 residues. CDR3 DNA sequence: TGTGCCAGCAGTTTAAGACTAGCGGGTCCCCTCGAGCAGTACTTC. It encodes CASSLRLAGPLEQYF.

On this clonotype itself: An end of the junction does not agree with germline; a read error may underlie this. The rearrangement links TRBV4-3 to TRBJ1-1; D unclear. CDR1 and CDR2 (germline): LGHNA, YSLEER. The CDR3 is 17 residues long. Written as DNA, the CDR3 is TGCGTCAACAGCCAAGACGTTCCGGGCAGTTCGGGCACTGAAACTTTCTTT. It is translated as CVNSQDVPGSSGTETFF.

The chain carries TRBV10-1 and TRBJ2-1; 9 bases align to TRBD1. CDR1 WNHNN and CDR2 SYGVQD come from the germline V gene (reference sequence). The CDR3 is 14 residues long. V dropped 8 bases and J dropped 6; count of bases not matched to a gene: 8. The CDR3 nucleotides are TGCGCCAGCGGCTCGGACAGGGGTGGCAATGAGCAGTTCTTC. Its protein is CASGSDRGGNEQFF.

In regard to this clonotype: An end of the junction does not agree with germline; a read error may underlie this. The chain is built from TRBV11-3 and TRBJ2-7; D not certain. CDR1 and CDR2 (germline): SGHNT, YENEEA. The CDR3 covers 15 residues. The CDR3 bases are TGTGCCAGCAGCTTAGATCAAACTCCCACCTACGAGCAGTATTTC. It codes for CASSLDQTPTYEQYF.

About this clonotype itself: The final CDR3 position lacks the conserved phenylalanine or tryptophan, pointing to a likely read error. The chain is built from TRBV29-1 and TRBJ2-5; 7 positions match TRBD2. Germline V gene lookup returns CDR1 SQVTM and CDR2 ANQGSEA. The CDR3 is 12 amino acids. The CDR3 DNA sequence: TGCGGCGCGCGCAGCGGGGAGGAGACCCAGTACTAC. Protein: CGARSGEETQYY.

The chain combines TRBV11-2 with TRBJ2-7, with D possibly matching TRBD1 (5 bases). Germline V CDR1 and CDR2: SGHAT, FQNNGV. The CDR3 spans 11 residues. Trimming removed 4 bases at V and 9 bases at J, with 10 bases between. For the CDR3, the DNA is TGTGCCAGCAGCTGGGGCATGGGGCAGTACTTC. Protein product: CASSWGMGQYF.

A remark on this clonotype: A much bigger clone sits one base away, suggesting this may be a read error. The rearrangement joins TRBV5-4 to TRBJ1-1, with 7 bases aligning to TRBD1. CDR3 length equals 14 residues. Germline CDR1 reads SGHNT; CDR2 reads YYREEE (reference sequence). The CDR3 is CASGLTQGPTEAFF. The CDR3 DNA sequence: TGTGCCAGCGGCTTGACACAGGGGCCCACTGAAGCTTTCTTT.